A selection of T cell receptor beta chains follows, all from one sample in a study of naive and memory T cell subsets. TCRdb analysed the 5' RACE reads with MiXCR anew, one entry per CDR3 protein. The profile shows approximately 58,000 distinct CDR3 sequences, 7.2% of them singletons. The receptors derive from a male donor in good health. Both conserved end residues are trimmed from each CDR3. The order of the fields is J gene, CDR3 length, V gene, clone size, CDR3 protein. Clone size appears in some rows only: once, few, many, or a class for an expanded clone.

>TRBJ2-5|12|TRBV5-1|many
ASSSGTGEETQY
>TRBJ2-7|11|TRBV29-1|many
SVEDGTSYEQY
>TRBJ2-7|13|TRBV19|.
ASSIVGGSAYEQY
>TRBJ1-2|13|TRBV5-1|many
ASSLDGRSNYGYT
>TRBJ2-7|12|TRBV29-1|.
SVVQAGEVYEQY
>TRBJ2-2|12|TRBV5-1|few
ASKASGSPGELF
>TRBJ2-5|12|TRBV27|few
ASSNDRGQETQY
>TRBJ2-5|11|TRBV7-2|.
ASSWATGETQY
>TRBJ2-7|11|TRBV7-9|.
ASSLVGGHEQY
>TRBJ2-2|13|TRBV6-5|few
ASRPGQANTGELF
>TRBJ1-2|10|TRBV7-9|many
ASSQENYGYT
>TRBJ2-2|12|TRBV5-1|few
ASSRESNTGELF
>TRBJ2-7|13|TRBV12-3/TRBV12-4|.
ASRSRGGSSPEQY
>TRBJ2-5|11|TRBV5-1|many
ASSLFDRETQY
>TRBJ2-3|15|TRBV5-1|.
ASSFGTFRERADTQY
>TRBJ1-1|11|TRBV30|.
AWSVRGNTEAF
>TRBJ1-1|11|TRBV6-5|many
ASSYSENTEAF
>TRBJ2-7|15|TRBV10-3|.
AISDPAGRGSGDEQY
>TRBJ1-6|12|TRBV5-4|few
ASSLMGTNSPLH
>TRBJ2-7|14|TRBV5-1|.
ASSFEGTGGPYEQY
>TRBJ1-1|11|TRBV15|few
ATSRTVNTEAF
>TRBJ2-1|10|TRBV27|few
ASSLGTAKQF
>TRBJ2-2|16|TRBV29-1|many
SVAQKSGRATNTGELF
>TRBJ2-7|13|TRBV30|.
AWSRGTAESDEQY
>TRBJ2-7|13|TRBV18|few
ASSPYGGAQYEQY
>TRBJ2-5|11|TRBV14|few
ASSQNRGETQY
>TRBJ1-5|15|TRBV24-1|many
ATSRRDGGRVNQPQH
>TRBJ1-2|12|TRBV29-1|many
SVEAWTENYGYT
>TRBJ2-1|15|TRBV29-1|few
SVDYVGLSFSYNEQF
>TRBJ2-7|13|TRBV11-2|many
ASSLDYREGREQY
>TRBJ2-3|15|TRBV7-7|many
ASSLRAGLAGVETQY
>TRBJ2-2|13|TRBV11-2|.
ASSFSGRLIGELF
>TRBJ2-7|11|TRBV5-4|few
ASSLNRAYEQY
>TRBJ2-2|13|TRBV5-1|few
ASSPRGENTGELF
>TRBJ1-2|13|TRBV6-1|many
ASSEAGGFFVGYT
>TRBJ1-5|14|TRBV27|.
ASSISRYGQDQPQH
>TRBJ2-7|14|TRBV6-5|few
ASSYSSGIAFYEQY